The sequence of this TCR beta chain was determined in a study of control samples from healthy donors and cancer patients. Germline V CDR1 and CDR2: SGHTA, FQGTGA. CDR3 length equals 21 residues. Trimming took 4 bases from V and 4 from J; bases not matched to a gene: 17. The assay was immunoSEQ multiplex PCR, and TCRdb's table has in-frame clones only and misses some. The data show 100,000 to 150,000 clones, roughly nine tenths seen once. This clone has just a few counts. Sequencing used blood. The source of this sequence is a man in his late teens or twenties in good health. V is TRBV7-3 and J is TRBJ2-2, with 14 bases fitting TRBD2. The DNA of the CDR3 is TGTGCCAGCAGCTCCCCCCCGCCGGGACTAGCGGGAGCAGTCGGCACCGGGGAGCTGTTTTTT. Translation gives CASSSPPPGLAGAVGTGELFF. Full variable domain (outside the CDR3, taken from reference TRBV7-3 and TRBJ2-2): GAGVSQTPSNKVTEKGKYVELRCDPISGHTALYWYRQSLGQGPEFLIYFQGTGAADDSGLPNDRFFAVRPEGSVSTLKIQRTERGDSAVYLCASSSPPPGLAGAVGTGELFFGEGSRLTVL.